The 18 T cell receptor beta chains presented below share a single source sample, sequenced in a study of kidney transplant recipient with SARS-CoV-2 infection. Using its own MiXCR run on the reads, TCRdb lists one record per CDR3 protein. Among 200,000 to 250,000 distinct CDR3 sequences listed, less than 35% were seen once. This specimen consisted of a blood sample, obtained at baseline and on roughly day 110 from a kidney transplant recipient. These receptors all stem from a male patient between 25 and 40 years old who had COVID-19 and was a kidney transplant recipient. Some T cells may have come from the graft donor.

There are many counts of this clonotype. CDR3 amino acids: CAISGPGVYEQYF. As DNA, the CDR3 is TGTGCCATCAGTGGTCCGGGAGTCTACGAGCAGTACTTC. This chain joins TRBV10-3 and TRBJ2-7; D perhaps matches TRBD2 (6 bases). Trimming removed 4 bases at V and 3 bases at J, with 10 bases between. The CDR3 has 13 amino acids. Germline V lookup: CDR1 ENHRY, CDR2 SYGVKD.

The rearrangement joins TRBV6-6 to TRBJ2-5; TRBD1 is a possible D gene (6 bases). In germline, CDR1 is MNHNY, CDR2 SVGAGI (reference sequence). CDR3 length: 14 amino acids. The V end lost 2 bases, the J end lost 5 bases, and 12 bases lay between the germline ends. CDR3 protein: CASSYLQGLETQYF. Written as DNA, the CDR3 is TGTGCCAGCAGTTACCTACAGGGCTTGGAGACCCAGTACTTC.

A note on this clonotype: A much bigger clone sits one base away, suggesting this may be a read error. The gene calls are TRBV30 and TRBJ2-7; D not resolved. Per germline, CDR1 GTSNPN and CDR2 SVGIG (reference sequence). The length of the CDR3 is 11 residues. This chain's CDR3 is CAWKGSYERYF. CDR3 bases: TGTGCCTGGAAAGGCAGCTACGAGCGGTACTTC.

The CDR3 loop reads CGNPVRIAQSRANVLTF. Written as DNA, the CDR3 is TGTGGCAACCCTGTTAGGATAGCACAAAGTCGGGCCAACGTCCTGACTTTC. The V and J genes are TRBV8-2 and TRBJ2-6; TRBD1, the D gene given by the table, was not confirmed from the DNA. TRBV8-2 is assigned pseudogene status. The CDR3 sequence is 17 residues long.

The rearrangement joins TRBV5-4 to TRBJ2-4; D uncertain. The DNA end is a closer match to TRBJ2-7, so the J assignment may be wrong. Germline V gene lookup returns CDR1 SGHNT and CDR2 YYREEE (reference sequence). The CDR3 spans 16 residues. CDR3 sequence (DNA): TGTGCCAGCAGCTTAATGTTTGACTCACTCTTCTGCGAGCAGTACTTC. This encodes CASSLMFDSLFCEQYF.

This clonotype was seen at least ten times. The chain recombines TRBV30 with TRBJ1-2; D gene uncertain. This CDR3 has 16 residues. V was shortened by 4 bases and J by 4 bases, with 22 bases between the two germline ends. Germline lookup yields CDR1 GTSNPN and CDR2 SVGIG (reference sequence). CDR3 DNA sequence: TGTGCCTGGATACAGACGCGTTATAGAAAGACCTATGGCTACACCTTC. Translation: CAWIQTRYRKTYGYTF.

This clonotype was detected ten times or more. The rearrangement joins TRBV6-2 or TRBV6-3 to TRBJ1-5, with a possible D match to TRBD1 (6 bases). The germline V and J ends were trimmed by 8 bases and 4 bases, with 18 bases remaining between them. Germline assignment: CDR1 MNHEY and CDR2 SVGEGT. CDR3 size: 15 residues. The CDR3 DNA reads TGTGCCAGCGAATATTCGGGACAAGCTAATCAGCCCCAGCATTTT. It translates to CASEYSGQANQPQHF.

This clonotype came up many times. V usage is TRBV9 and J usage is TRBJ1-5, with TRBD1 as a possible D gene (6 bases). Germline lookup yields CDR1 SGDLS and CDR2 YYNGEE. This CDR3 is built from 15 residues. V dropped 4 bases and J dropped 2 bases, with 13 bases sitting between them. CDR3 coding DNA: TGTGCCAGCAGCCGAGGGGGGGGTGGCAATCAGCCCCAGCATTTT. Amino acid sequence: CASSRGGGGNQPQHF.

The CDR3, as DNA: TGCGCCAGCAGTGCTGAGAGAAGATCGCGAAAGGCCTATGGCTACACCTTC. Its translation is CASSAERRSRKAYGYTF. The chain has TRBV10-1 and TRBJ1-2; no firm D call. Trimming took 4 bases from V and 4 from J, leaving 22 bases between them. The CDR3 consists of 17 residues. CDR1 is WNHNN, CDR2 SYGVQD, per germline (reference sequence).

This clonotype was seen once. A much bigger clone sits one base away, suggesting this may be a read error. The chain uses TRBV6-2 or TRBV6-3 and TRBJ2-7; TRBD1 matches at 9 bases. Germline values: CDR1 MNHEY, CDR2 SVGEGT. The CDR3 has 15 residues. In DNA form, the CDR3 reads TGTGCCAGCAGTGACTCCGGGACAGGGAACTACGAGCAGTACTTC. It specifies CASSDSGTGNYEQYF.

This clonotype appeared many times. CDR3 in amino acids: CASSPPQGANYGYTF. CDR3 nucleotide sequence: TGTGCCAGCTCACCACCTCAGGGGGCTAACTATGGCTACACCTTC. The chain carries TRBV18 and TRBJ1-2; TRBD1 aligns across 7 bases. Trimming at V came to 0 bases and at J to 0 bases, leaving 1 base not matched to a gene. The CDR3 is 15 amino acids. Germline loops: CDR1 KGHSH, CDR2 LQKENI. Based on the CDR3 plus reference TRBV18 and TRBJ1-2, the full variable domain is NAGVMQNPRHLVRRRGQEARLRCSPMKGHSHVYWYRQLPEEGLKFMVYLQKENIIDESGMPKERFSAEFPKEGPSILRIQQVVRGDSAAYFCASSPPQGANYGYTFGSGTRLTVV.

This clonotype was recorded at least ten times. This chain joins TRBV20-1 and TRBJ1-2; D ambiguous. V gave up 7 bases and J gave up 8 bases, with 20 bases separating them. CDR1 and CDR2 (germline): DFQATT, SNEGSKA (reference sequence). The CDR3 contains 13 residues. The CDR3: CSVIKPTSLGYTF. CDR3 bases: TGCAGTGTCATAAAACCCACAAGTCTGGGCTACACCTTC.

Ten or more counts support this clonotype. This chain joins TRBV5-4 and TRBJ2-7; 11 nucleotides align to TRBD1. With V trimmed by 10 bases and J by 2 bases, 14 bases remained unmatched. Germline loops: CDR1 SGHNT, CDR2 YYREEE (reference sequence). This CDR3 has 16 residues. CDR3 sequence: CAVGSAGTGGTYEQYF. The CDR3 region has the DNA TGTGCCGTCGGGTCGGCAGGGACAGGGGGTACCTACGAGCAGTACTTC.

The V call is TRBV3-1, the J call TRBJ2-3, with D tentatively TRBD1 (6 bases). The germline gives CDR1 LGHDT, CDR2 YNNKEL (reference sequence). V was clipped by 5 bases and J by 5 bases, with 23 bases between them. The CDR3 has 17 amino acids. CDR3 in amino acids: CASSKGGPFVMQDTQYF. CDR3 DNA sequence: TGTGCCAGCAGCAAAGGGGGTCCATTTGTCATGCAAGATACGCAGTATTTT.

Many counts were recorded for this clonotype. The gene calls are TRBV12-3 or TRBV12-4 and TRBJ2-1; TRBD2 matches 11 bases. The CDR3 is 17 residues long. V lost 1 base to trimming and J lost 3 bases; unmatched junction nucleotides: 5. CDR3 region: CASSLVVAGGFYNEQFF. CDR3 nucleotides: TGTGCCAGCAGTTTAGTGGTAGCGGGAGGGTTCTACAATGAGCAGTTCTTC.

A word on this clonotype: This sequence may be a read error, since a much larger clone differs from it by one base. The genes are TRBV5-6 and TRBJ2-2, with D unclear. This CDR3 is 13 amino acids long. Germline V gene lookup returns CDR1 SGHDT and CDR2 YYEEEE. The V and J ends lost 3 bases and 6 bases respectively, with 9 bases between them. Here the CDR3 reads CASSSYLAGELFF. In DNA, the CDR3 is TGTGCCAGCAGCTCCTATCTCGCCGGGGAGCTGTTTTTT.

To note about this clonotype: A much larger clone sits a single nucleotide away, making a read error possible. This chain joins TRBV9 and TRBJ1-2, with D possibly TRBD1 on 5 matching bases. The CDR3 consists of 16 residues. Trimming took off 7 bases at V and 4 bases at J, with 23 bases between the two ends. Germline V gene data show CDR1 as SGDLS and CDR2 as YYNGEE. The DNA of the CDR3 is TGTGCCAGCCATGAGGGGTACTCAAGAAAGACCTATGGCTACACCTTC. Protein product: CASHEGYSRKTYGYTF.

A few counts support this clonotype. This chain connects TRBV29-1 to TRBJ2-1, with 7 bases matching TRBD1. The CDR3 length is 15 residues. J lost 4 bases, V lost 4 bases, and 10 bases had no gene match. Germline V gene lookup returns CDR1 SQVTM and CDR2 ANQGSEA. The CDR3 region is CSVVRGLSLYNEQFF. The CDR3 nucleotides are TGCAGCGTTGTAAGGGGGCTAAGTCTTTACAATGAGCAGTTCTTC.